These T cell receptor beta chains were read from a single sample in a study of cytomegalovirus exposure and HLA in healthy donors. Sequencing used immunoSEQ multiplex PCR; TCRdb keeps in-frame clones, though not all of them. The listing records roughly 60,000 clones. Sequenced: PBMCs. These receptors were obtained from a woman aged 18-29 years in good health and CMV-seronegative. The CDR3 runs from the conserved cysteine through the conserved F or W. Fields, in order: D gene, V gene, J gene, CDR3 DNA, CDR3 protein. D genes are given only for firm matches.

.	TRBV10-3	TRBJ1-1	TGTGCCATCACAGAGGGGAACACTGAAGCTTTCTTT	CAITEGNTEAFF
TRBD1	TRBV19	TRBJ1-1	TGTGCCAGCTGGACAGGGCCGAACACTGAAGCTTTCTTT	CASWTGPNTEAFF
.	TRBV19	TRBJ1-5	TGTGCCAGTAGTCGGTCGGGGGATAGCAATCAGCCCCAGCATTTT	CASSRSGDSNQPQHF
TRBD1	TRBV19	TRBJ1-4	TGTGCCAGTAGTCTCACAGGGGTACGGGATGAAAAACTGTTTTTT	CASSLTGVRDEKLFF
TRBD2	TRBV2	TRBJ2-2	TGTGCCAGTCGGGGTTTGCGGGGGGCCACCGGGGAGCTGTTTTTT	CASRGLRGATGELFF
.	TRBV19	TRBJ1-4	TGTGCCAGTAGTATTTTGGGGCAGGGGTATGAAAAACTGTTTTTT	CASSILGQGYEKLFF
TRBD1	TRBV19	TRBJ1-2	TGTGCCAGTAGTATCCGGGACAGGGGGACGGGTGGCTACACCTTC	CASSIRDRGTGGYTF
.	TRBV27	TRBJ2-1	TGTGCCAGCAGTTTATCGAGGTCCTACAATGAGCAGTTCTTC	CASSLSRSYNEQFF
.	TRBV13	TRBJ1-3	TGTGCCAGCAGCTCGATGGACAGCTTTGGTCGAAACACCATATATTTT	CASSSMDSFGRNTIYF
TRBD2	TRBV4-1	TRBJ2-5	TGCGCCAGCAGCCAAGTCGCGGGGGGGGAGACCCAGTACTTC	CASSQVAGGETQYF
.	TRBV27	TRBJ1-2	TGTGCCAGCAGTCCGGGACAAGGGCGTAGCTATGGCTACACCTTC	CASSPGQGRSYGYTF
TRBD2	TRBV5-6	TRBJ2-7	TGTGCCAGCAGCTTGGTGGGGGGGGGCTACGAGCAGTACTTC	CASSLVGGGYEQYF
TRBD1	TRBV19	TRBJ2-1	TGTGCCAGTACCACGGGACAGCCTGACAATGAGCAGTTCTTC	CASTTGQPDNEQFF
.	TRBV7-6	TRBJ2-7	TGTGCCAGCAGCGCCCAGAGTCGGGGCGAGCAGTACTTC	CASSAQSRGEQYF
TRBD2	TRBV5-1	TRBJ2-3	TGCGCCAGCAGCCCGGTGGTTAGCGGGACAGATACGCAGTATTTT	CASSPVVSGTDTQYF
TRBD1	TRBV6-5	TRBJ2-7	TGTGCCAGCAGTTACCAGGGGGCGGGCGAGCAGTACTTC	CASSYQGAGEQYF
.	TRBV30	TRBJ2-7	TGTGCCTGGGGGAAGGGGTCCTACGAGCAGTACTTC	CAWGKGSYEQYF
.	TRBV4-1	TRBJ2-7	TGCGCCAGCAGCCGTTCGGCCAGCGGCCTGATCGCCTACGAGCAGTACTTC	CASSRSASGLIAYEQYF
TRBD2	TRBV11-3	TRBJ2-7	TGTGCCAGCAGCCTTCGGACTAGCGGGCGTCACTCTACGGCCGAGCAGTACTTC	CASSLRTSGRHSTAEQYF
.	TRBV5-4	TRBJ2-5	TGTGCCAGCAGCTTTGAGGAAGAGACCCAGTACTTC	CASSFEEETQYF
.	TRBV5-4	TRBJ1-2	TGTGCCAGCACCTCGGGACGGACGCGGGAGTATGGCTACACCTTC	CASTSGRTREYGYTF
.	TRBV18	TRBJ1-1	TGTGCCAGCTCACCCGGGTCCGGGAACACTGAAGCTTTCTTT	CASSPGSGNTEAFF
.	TRBV4-1	TRBJ2-2	TGCGCCAGCAGCCAAGATGTGCATCAGGGGAGCGGGGAGCTGTTTTTT	CASSQDVHQGSGELFF
.	TRBV5-4	TRBJ1-1	TGTGCCAGCAGCTTGGATAGAATGAACACTGAAGCTTTCTTT	CASSLDRMNTEAFF
.	TRBV25-1	TRBJ1-1	TGTGCCAGCAGTGAATCAAGGAGGCACACTGAAGCTTTCTTT	CASSESRRHTEAFF